The clone carrying this TCR beta chain has a count of ten or more. Its antigen is undetermined. This specimen belongs to a study of identical twins. Study-level findings and limits: Whereas memory repertoires showed no such difference, abundant cord blood beta clonotypes carried fewer insertions.

The CDR3 is made up of 13 amino acids. V was clipped by 3 bases and J by 7 bases, with 11 bases between them. Germline V gives CDR1 SGHRS, CDR2 YFSETQ. TCRdb re-called the 5' RACE reads with MiXCR, one entry per CDR3 protein. The sample yields under 900,000 distinct CDR3 sequences, 9% to 15% seen once. These data were likewise used in another study, on yellow fever vaccine responses in identical twins.

This chain connects TRBV5-1 to TRBJ2-1; TRBD1 might be the D (6 bases). Sequences were obtained from PBMCs. The source of this sequence is a young woman in good health. CDR3 in DNA: TGCGCCAGCAGCTCCCAGGGGTTGAATGAGCAGTTCTTC. This translates into CASSSQGLNEQFF.